This T cell receptor beta chain was observed in a study of CD8 T cells in ankylosing spondylitis. V trimming: 6 bases; J trimming: 5 bases; junction bases outside the gene matches: 3. CDR3 size: 13 residues. Germline CDR1 is SQVTM and CDR2 is ANQGSEA. Many counts were recorded for this clonotype. Its matching antigen is unknown. Quantitative 5'-RACE with molecular barcodes produced the TCR beta libraries. TCRdb recomputed calls from the 5' RACE reads with MiXCR, one row per CDR3 protein. The sample lists roughly 670,000 distinct CDR3 sequences, around 19% occurring once. The study's findings and limits: Those disease-linked clones were CD8+; they were also relatively rare in peripheral blood. Ankylosing spondylitis blood appeared to be characterized by a TCR beta motif of eight or nine highly homologous variants.

The sequenced material came from blood, either unsorted or a sorted T cell fraction (not recorded which). This receptor was taken from a male donor with ankylosing spondylitis. This chain uses TRBV29-1 with TRBJ1-5, with 11 nucleotides matching TRBD1. The CDR3 bases are TGCAGCGTGGGGGACAGGGGGGATCAGCCCCAGCATTTT. The encoded protein is CSVGDRGDQPQHF.